These 29 T cell receptor beta chains originate from one sample sequenced in a study of vaccination and CD4 T cells after COVID-19. Their target antigens are unknown. Oncomine TCR Beta short-read sequencing was applied to DNA from cultured CD4+ T cells. Using its own MiXCR run on the PCR reads, TCRdb lists one record per CDR3 protein. The sample records about 20,000 distinct CDR3 sequences, over 60% being singletons. Treatment indicated: roughly 11-day PBMC culture with coronavirus spike peptide pools or control peptides (ViraFEST assay). Sample: CD4+ T cells from blood, cultured in vitro, taken after SARS-CoV-2 vaccination. The origin of the receptors is a human donor who received a COVID-19 vaccine.

The genes are TRBV24-1 and TRBJ1-1, with 8 bases fitting TRBD1. Trimming took 4 bases from V and 11 from J; bases not matched to a gene: 5. Germline CDR1 is KGHDR and CDR2 is SFDVKD. The CDR3 runs 12 residues. The CDR3 DNA sequence: TGTGCCACCAGTGACCATCAGGGGGCGGCTTTCTTT. Its translation: CATSDHQGAAFF.

The rearrangement uses TRBV20-1 and TRBJ1-5; D is perhaps TRBD1 (5 bases). CDR1 and CDR2 (germline): DFQATT, SNEGSKA (reference sequence). Trimming stripped 1 base from V and 2 bases from J, with 15 bases between. The CDR3 is made up of 16 amino acids. The CDR3: CSARVAGRGGNQPQHF. The CDR3 DNA reads TGCAGTGCTAGAGTGGCGGGGAGGGGAGGCAATCAGCCCCAGCATTTT.

By share of the sample, this clonotype is medium-sized. The chain combines TRBV20-1 with TRBJ2-1, with TRBD2 matching 16 bases. The CDR3 loop spans 16 amino acids. V lost 5 bases, J lost 6 bases, and 7 bases stayed unmatched. Per the germline V gene, CDR1 is DFQATT and CDR2 is SNEGSKA (reference sequence). The CDR3 DNA follows: TGCAGTGCTCAGGGACTAGCGGGGGGGCAGGGCAATGAGCAGTTCTTC. Amino acid sequence: CSAQGLAGGQGNEQFF.

The CDR3 reads CASGPIGLTSGVQTQYF. The DNA of the CDR3 is TGTGCTAGTGGCCCGATCGGCCTGACTAGCGGGGTACAGACGCAGTATTTT. The chain combines TRBV12-5 with TRBJ2-3, with TRBD2 matching 11 bases. V dropped 6 bases and J dropped 9; count of bases not matched to a gene: 17. The CDR3 spans 17 residues. Germline V gene sequence: CDR1 LGHNT, CDR2 FRNRAP.

This clonotype was observed a handful of times. V and J are TRBV2 and TRBJ2-3; 11 bases are a match to TRBD2. Germline CDR1 reads SNHLY; CDR2 reads FYNNEI. The CDR3 extends over 16 amino acids. V gave up 4 bases and J gave up 6 bases; unmatched junction bases: 9. The CDR3 nucleotides are TGTGCCAGCAGTGGAAGGGGTAGCGGGGGGGTTGATACGCAGTATTTT. This translates into CASSGRGSGGVDTQYF. The variable domain in full, with the rest retrieved from reference TRBV2 and TRBJ2-3, is EPEVTQTPSHQVTQMGQEVILRCVPISNHLYFYWYRQILGQKVEFLVSFYNNEISEKSEIFDDQFSVERPDGSNFTLKIRSTKLEDSAMYFCASSGRGSGGVDTQYFGPGTRLTVL.

The chain is built from TRBV30 and TRBJ2-7; 8 bases agree with TRBD1. CDR1 GTSNPN and CDR2 SVGIG come from the germline V gene (reference sequence). V trimming: 3 bases; J trimming: 3 bases; junction bases outside the gene matches: 7. The CDR3 runs 14 residues. CDR3 amino acids: CAWRMTGDDYEQYF. DNA of the CDR3: TGTGCCTGGAGGATGACAGGGGACGACTACGAGCAGTACTTC.

The chain combines TRBV6-1 with TRBJ1-5; 10 nucleotides line up with TRBD1. CDR1 MNHNS and CDR2 SASEGT come from the germline V gene. The J segment lost 6 bases and the V segment lost 7 bases, leaving 12 bases of the junction unmatched. The CDR3 is 16 amino acids. CDR3 coding DNA: TGTGCCAGCAAGGAGCGGGACAGGGGATTTTCTCAGCCCCAGCATTTT. It translates to CASKERDRGFSQPQHF.

This clonotype is a singleton in its sample. The chain links TRBV20-1 to TRBJ1-1, with D perhaps matching TRBD1 (6 bases). The V end was cut by 2 bases, the J end by 8 bases, with 15 bases between. Germline assignment: CDR1 DFQATT and CDR2 SNEGSKA (reference sequence). This CDR3 comprises 13 residues. Here the CDR3 reads CSARRGGPREAFF. The DNA for the CDR3 is TGCAGTGCTAGAAGGGGGGGTCCCCGAGAAGCTTTCTTT.

V is TRBV7-9 and J is TRBJ2-3; no definite D call. The CDR3 loop spans 16 amino acids. The germline gives CDR1 SEHNR, CDR2 FQNEAQ (reference sequence). Trimming stripped 1 base from V and 0 bases from J, with 11 bases between. CDR3 sequence: CASSLVTLTSTDTQYF. The CDR3 nucleotides read TGTGCCAGCAGCTTAGTGACGTTAACTAGCACAGATACGCAGTATTTT. The whole variable domain, filled in from reference TRBV7-9 and TRBJ2-3, reads DTGVSQNPRHKITKRGQNVTFRCDPISEHNRLYWYRQTLGQGPEFLTYFQNEAQLEKSRLLSDRFSAERPKGSFSTLEIQRTEQGDSAMYLCASSLVTLTSTDTQYFGPGTRLTVL.

The chain has TRBV10-3 and TRBJ1-6; no clear D gene. Germline V lookup: CDR1 ENHRY, CDR2 SYGVKD. The CDR3 loop spans 14 amino acids. With 6 bases removed from V and 13 bases from J, the gap between germline ends came to 19 bases. DNA for the CDR3: TGTGCCATCAGCGGATATCTCGAGACGGGCCCCCTCCACTTT. Amino acid sequence: CAISGYLETGPLHF.

This clonotype came up once. The rearrangement uses TRBV7-9 and TRBJ1-3, with D perhaps TRBD1 (5 bases). The CDR3 has 14 residues. V gave up 11 bases and J gave up 2 bases, with 16 bases separating them. Looked up from germline, CDR1 is SEHNR and CDR2 is FQNEAQ (reference sequence). CDR3 protein: CAGGEDRPGNTIYF. The CDR3 DNA reads TGTGCCGGGGGGGAGGATAGACCTGGAAACACCATATATTTT.

J is TRBJ1-2 and V is TRBV20-1, with 9 bases identical to TRBD1. Germline lookup yields CDR1 DFQATT and CDR2 SNEGSKA (reference sequence). The trim removed 0 bases at V and 3 bases at J, leaving 11 bases unmatched. The CDR3 sequence is 17 residues long. CDR3: CSARDALTGGSDYGYTF. CDR3 nucleotides: TGCAGTGCTAGAGACGCGTTGACAGGGGGGAGCGACTATGGCTACACCTTC.

J is TRBJ1-3 and V is TRBV5-5, with D perhaps TRBD1 (5 bases). Germline V gene data show CDR1 as SGHKS and CDR2 as YYEKEE (reference sequence). This CDR3 contains 15 residues. Trimming shortened V by 1 base and J by 0 bases, and 8 bases separated the two germline ends. The CDR3 spells CASSLRGNSGNTIYF. CDR3 in DNA: TGTGCCAGCAGCTTGCGGGGGAACTCTGGAAACACCATATATTTT.

This chain joins TRBV12-3 or TRBV12-4 and TRBJ1-2, with D tentatively TRBD1 (6 bases). Between the trimmed V and J ends, which lost 3 bases and 0 bases, there was a span of 11 bases. CDR3 length: 15 residues. DNA of the CDR3: TGTGCCAGCAGTTTGAGGCAGGGGACTAACTATGGCTACACCTTC. Translating it yields CASSLRQGTNYGYTF.

This chain uses TRBV6-1 with TRBJ1-5; 7 positions match TRBD1. The ends lost 7 bases at V and 3 bases at J; junction bases unmatched: 6. The CDR3 covers 14 residues. Germline V CDR1 and CDR2: MNHNS, SASEGT. CDR3 sequence (DNA): TGTGCCAGCATGGGACAGAGGATCAATCAGCCCCAGCATTTT. Protein product: CASMGQRINQPQHF.

The genes are TRBV19 and TRBJ2-2, with TRBD1 identical over 8 bases. CDR3 length equals 15 residues. CDR1 LNHDA and CDR2 SQIVND come from the germline V gene (reference sequence). The trim removed 3 bases at V and 4 bases at J, leaving 4 bases unmatched. CDR3 DNA: TGTGCCAGTAGTATCGGACAGGGTGGCACCGGGGAGCTGTTTTTT. The encoded protein is CASSIGQGGTGELFF.

This clonotype came up a few times. The V gene is TRBV2, the J gene TRBJ2-1, with 11 positions matching TRBD2. Looked up from germline, CDR1 is SNHLY and CDR2 is FYNNEI. Germline trimming cut 7 bases from V and 9 bases from J; bases unmatched to any gene: 8. The CDR3 covers 14 residues. DNA for the CDR3: TGTGCCAGCACGCTTAGCGGGGGGGCCGCTGAGCAGTTCTTC. Translating gives CASTLSGGAAEQFF.

The rearrangement links TRBV20-1 to TRBJ1-5; 9 nucleotides match TRBD1. V shed 6 bases and J 5 bases; nucleotides not matched to a gene: 8. The CDR3 sequence is 14 residues long. Germline loops: CDR1 DFQATT, CDR2 SNEGSKA (reference sequence). The CDR3 is CSARTGGEHQPQHF. The CDR3 coding sequence is TGCAGTGCGCGAACAGGGGGCGAGCATCAGCCCCAGCATTTT.

The chain has TRBV28 and TRBJ1-2; TRBD1 matches at 9 bases. The ends lost 7 bases at V and 8 bases at J; junction bases unmatched: 11. Germline-derived CDR1 and CDR2 are MDHEN and SYDVKM. The CDR3 sequence is 14 residues long. CDR3: CASTPSGTGPGYTF. CDR3 nucleotides: TGTGCCAGCACCCCCTCCGGGACAGGGCCCGGCTACACCTTC.

The V call is TRBV19, the J call TRBJ1-1, with TRBD1 identical over 7 bases. V was pared by 4 bases and J by 1 base, with 6 bases of the junction left unmatched. The germline V gene encodes CDR1 LNHDA and CDR2 SQIVND (reference sequence). The CDR3 consists of 15 residues. In nucleotides, the CDR3 is TGTGCCAGTAGTAAATTGACAGGGCCGAACACTGAAGCTTTCTTT. Translating it yields CASSKLTGPNTEAFF.

The chain links TRBV12-3 or TRBV12-4 to TRBJ1-2; no clear D gene. CDR3 length: 13 residues. V was clipped by 6 bases and J by 0 bases, with 8 bases between them. The DNA of the CDR3 is TGTGCCAGCAGAAGCGGGCCTAACTATGGCTACACCTTC. Protein product: CASRSGPNYGYTF.

The V and J genes are TRBV19 and TRBJ1-5; 7 bases map to TRBD1. The germline gives CDR1 LNHDA, CDR2 SQIVND (reference sequence). The CDR3 runs 13 residues. With V trimmed by 6 bases and J by 4 bases, 3 bases remained unmatched. CDR3 bases: TGTGCCAGTAGCGACAGGGATAATCAGCCCCAGCATTTT. This translates into CASSDRDNQPQHF.

The chain uses TRBV7-9 and TRBJ2-7; 9 positions agree with TRBD2. Germline trimming cut 3 bases from V and 2 bases from J; bases unmatched to any gene: 8. The CDR3 runs to 16 residues. Germline CDR1 reads SEHNR; CDR2 reads FQNEAQ (reference sequence). The chain's CDR3 is CASSFRSGGVTYEQYF. The CDR3, as DNA: TGTGCCAGCAGCTTTCGTAGCGGGGGAGTAACCTACGAGCAGTACTTC. Complete variable domain (other parts from reference TRBV7-9 and TRBJ2-7): DTGVSQNPRHKITKRGQNVTFRCDPISEHNRLYWYRQTLGQGPEFLTYFQNEAQLEKSRLLSDRFSAERPKGSFSTLEIQRTEQGDSAMYLCASSFRSGGVTYEQYFGPGTRLTVT.

This sequence joins TRBV20-1 and TRBJ2-7; tentatively, D is TRBD1 or TRBD2 (5 bases each). CDR3 length equals 13 residues. Germline CDR1 and CDR2: DFQATT and SNEGSKA (reference sequence). Trimming cost V 3 bases and J 5 bases, with 14 bases left between them. CDR3 amino acids: CSARRAGLDEQYF. DNA for the CDR3: TGCAGTGCTAGGAGGGCAGGGTTAGACGAGCAGTACTTC.

The chain joins TRBV11-3 to TRBJ1-2; 7 nucleotides line up with TRBD1. CDR3 size: 12 residues. J lost 7 bases, V lost 5 bases, and 4 bases had no gene match. Looked up from germline, CDR1 is SGHNT and CDR2 is YENEEA. The CDR3 nucleotides are TGTGCCAGCAGCCAAAACAGGGGTGGCTACACCTTC. This codes for CASSQNRGGYTF.

The chain joins TRBV6-7 to TRBJ2-3; TRBD2 is a possible D gene (6 bases). TRBV6-7 is classed as an ORF, of uncertain function. Trimming pared 4 bases from V and 2 bases from J, leaving 19 bases between. There are 17 residues in the CDR3. CDR3 sequence (DNA): TGTGCCAGCAGTTCCCTAGAGGACGGGAGCCCCACAGATACGCAGTATTTT. Amino acid sequence: CASSSLEDGSPTDTQYF.

The sample holds one count of this clonotype. The gene calls are TRBV19 and TRBJ1-3; 8 bases map to TRBD1. This CDR3 has 16 amino acids. V gave up 6 bases and J gave up 3 bases; unmatched junction bases: 10. Germline V gives CDR1 LNHDA, CDR2 SQIVND (reference sequence). CDR3 amino acids: CASRAKTGDGGNTIYF. In DNA, the CDR3 is TGTGCCAGTAGAGCGAAGACAGGGGACGGTGGAAACACCATATATTTT.

The rearrangement links TRBV2 to TRBJ1-2; 7 positions agree with TRBD1. V dropped 10 bases and J dropped 3; count of bases not matched to a gene: 8. Germline-derived CDR1 and CDR2 are SNHLY and FYNNEI. The length of the CDR3 is 13 residues. The CDR3: CANSRDRDYGYTF. The DNA of the CDR3 is TGTGCCAACTCCCGGGACAGAGACTATGGCTACACCTTC.

This chain uses TRBV20-1 with TRBJ1-5; D gene unclear. Between the trimmed V and J ends, which lost 0 bases and 2 bases, there was a span of 14 bases. This CDR3 region has 16 residues. Germline CDR1 DFQATT, CDR2 SNEGSKA (reference sequence). The DNA for the CDR3 is TGCAGTGCTAGAGATTTCGGAGTTGGTGGCAATCAGCCCCAGCATTTT. It specifies CSARDFGVGGNQPQHF.